These 32 T cell receptor beta chains were all obtained from the same sample, sequenced in a study of control samples from healthy donors and cancer patients. Profiling relied on immunoSEQ multiplex PCR, and the TCRdb table lists in-frame clones only, not all of them. The table shows some 71,000 clones, with 89% occurring only once. Sequencing was done on a sample of PBMCs. The origin of the receptors is a man aged 60 to 75 with lung cancer.

The gene calls are TRBV5-5 and TRBJ2-7; possibly TRBD1 or TRBD2 for D (6 bases each). Germline lookup yields CDR1 SGHKS and CDR2 YYEKEE (reference sequence). The CDR3 runs to 16 residues. V was pared by 2 bases and J by 9 bases, with 24 bases between. The CDR3 is CASSFIGGRIGSWQYV. The CDR3, as DNA: TGTGCCAGCAGCTTTATCGGGGGCCGAATTGGAAGTTGGCAGTACGTC.

The chain links TRBV20-1 to TRBJ1-4; D gene ambiguous. Trimming left V 3 bases short and J 6 bases short, with 11 bases between. The CDR3 is 13 amino acids. Germline values: CDR1 DFQATT, CDR2 SNEGSKA (reference sequence). This chain's CDR3 is CSASEDSYEKLFF. In DNA form, the CDR3 reads TGCAGTGCTAGTGAGGATAGCTATGAAAAACTGTTTTTT.

The gene calls are TRBV7-6 and TRBJ2-7; D might be TRBD2 (6 bases). This CDR3 comprises 15 residues. V lost 5 bases and J lost 2, with 16 bases in between. Germline V gene lookup returns CDR1 SGHVS and CDR2 FNYEAQ. CDR3 residues: CASSPQEGKAYEQYF. CDR3 nucleotides: TGTGCCAGCAGCCCTCAGGAGGGGAAAGCCTACGAGCAGTACTTC.

The rearrangement uses TRBV5-1 and TRBJ2-4; D gene unclear. The CDR3 has 14 amino acids. V was trimmed by 0 bases and J by 1 base, leaving 5 bases between them. The V gene's germline CDR1 is SGHRS and CDR2 YFSETQ. In DNA form, the CDR3 reads TGCGCCAGCAGCTTGGAACCTGCCAAAAACATTCAGTACTTC. The encoded protein is CASSLEPAKNIQYF.

V and J are TRBV19 and TRBJ1-5, with 7 positions matching TRBD1. The germline V gene encodes CDR1 LNHDA and CDR2 SQIVND (reference sequence). The CDR3 runs to 15 residues. Unmatched junction bases numbered 8, after V lost 4 bases and J lost 5 bases. CDR3 DNA: TGTGCCAGTAGTACCGCCCACAGGGGCGATCAGCCCCAGCATTTT. Translated: CASSTAHRGDQPQHF.

V usage is TRBV5-5 and J usage is TRBJ2-2; D perhaps matches TRBD2 (5 bases). The CDR3 runs 15 residues. Trimming stripped 2 bases from V and 0 bases from J, with 8 bases between. Germline assignment: CDR1 SGHKS and CDR2 YYEKEE (reference sequence). The CDR3 bases are TGTGCCAGCAGCTTCCTCGGGGCGAACACCGGGGAGCTGTTTTTT. It is translated as CASSFLGANTGELFF. The full variable domain, with the rest looked up from reference TRBV5-5 and TRBJ2-2, is DAGVTQSPTHLIKTRGQQVTLRCSPISGHKSVSWYQQVLGQGPQFIFQYYEKEERGRGNFPDRFSARQFPNYSSELNVNALLLGDSALYLCASSFLGANTGELFFGEGSRLTVL.

The chain couples TRBV3-1 (or the pseudogene TRBV3-2) to TRBJ1-4; D may be TRBD1 (6 bases). The CDR3 covers 16 residues. Looked up from germline, CDR1 is LGHDT and CDR2 is YNNKEL (reference sequence). V was trimmed by 8 bases and J by 5 bases, leaving 21 bases between them. CDR3 in DNA: TGTGCCAGCGGGACAAAAGGGGCAACCAAAAATGAAAAACTGTTTTTT. It is translated as CASGTKGATKNEKLFF.

The J gene is TRBJ1-5, the V gene TRBV19, with 7 bases matching TRBD1. V shed 7 bases and J 1 base; nucleotides not matched to a gene: 4. CDR1 and CDR2 (germline): LNHDA, SQIVND (reference sequence). This CDR3 region has 14 residues. CDR3 nucleotide sequence: TGTGCCAGTACCCGGGGACAGAGCAATCAGCCCCAGCATTTT. Translated: CASTRGQSNQPQHF.

This chain joins TRBV25-1 and TRBJ1-1, with 8 bases matching TRBD1. CDR3 length: 15 residues. With V trimmed by 2 bases and J by 0 bases, 2 bases remained unmatched. Per the germline V gene, CDR1 is MGHDK and CDR2 is SYGVNS. The CDR3 region has the DNA TGTGCCAGCAGTGAACCGACAGGGGTGAACACTGAAGCTTTCTTT. This codes for CASSEPTGVNTEAFF.

DNA for the CDR3: TGCGCCAGCAGCTTGGTAGGCGCGGGGGACCCAGAGACCCAGTACTTC. Its protein product is CASSLVGAGDPETQYF. The chain carries TRBV5-1 and TRBJ2-5; 7 bases align to TRBD2. V was pared by 0 bases and J by 4 bases, with 9 bases of the junction left unmatched. The CDR3 extends over 16 amino acids. The germline CDR1 and CDR2 sequences are SGHRS and YFSETQ.

The rearrangement joins TRBV30 to TRBJ1-3; no clear D gene. This CDR3 contains 19 residues. Germline CDR1 and CDR2: GTSNPN and SVGIG (reference sequence). Trimming shortened V by 0 bases and J by 8 bases, and 29 bases separated the two germline ends. The CDR3 protein is CAWSVHGGRDAKRRDTIYF. CDR3 nucleotides: TGTGCCTGGAGTGTACATGGAGGCCGAGACGCTAAGCGAAGGGACACCATATATTTT.

This clone was detected a few times. The genes are TRBV7-9 and TRBJ1-1, with TRBD1 matching over 7 bases. Germline V gene sequence: CDR1 SEHNR, CDR2 FQNEAQ (reference sequence). Trimming cost V 7 bases and J 7 bases; bases outside gene matches: 6. The CDR3 loop spans 12 amino acids. The CDR3 nucleotides are TGTGCCAGCACAGCAGGGGGGATTGAAGCTTTCTTT. Its protein is CASTAGGIEAFF. The whole variable domain, remainder taken from reference TRBV7-9 and TRBJ1-1, is DTGVSQNPRHKITKRGQNVTFRCDPISEHNRLYWYRQTLGQGPEFLTYFQNEAQLEKSRLLSDRFSAERPKGSFSTLEIQRTEQGDSAMYLCASTAGGIEAFFGQGTRLTVV.

The V call is TRBV6-5, the J call TRBJ2-6, with 7 positions matching TRBD1. Germline lookup yields CDR1 MNHEY and CDR2 SVGAGI. V lost 6 bases, J lost 2 bases, and 4 bases stayed unmatched. This CDR3 spans 15 amino acids. CDR3 region: CASSSDRAGANVLTF. CDR3 nucleotides: TGTGCCAGCAGCTCAGACAGGGCTGGGGCCAACGTCCTGACTTTC.

This sequence joins TRBV18 and TRBJ1-1; no clear D gene. The CDR3 has 16 amino acids. The V and J ends lost 3 bases and 4 bases respectively, with 18 bases between them. Germline-derived CDR1 and CDR2 are KGHSH and LQKENI. The CDR3 DNA is TGTGCCAGCTCACCGCCCAGTTCCCTTCGAGGCACTGAAGCTTTCTTT. It yields the protein CASSPPSSLRGTEAFF.

Points on this clone: The same CDR3 is also encoded by other DNA sequences in this sample. This chain joins TRBV2 and TRBJ1-2; no firm D call. Per the germline V gene, CDR1 is SNHLY and CDR2 is FYNNEI. CDR3 length equals 12 residues. V lost 8 bases to trimming and J lost 2 bases, with 9 bases between them. In DNA, the CDR3 is TGTGCCAGCGGGCGGGGAAACTATGGCTACACCTTC. Amino acids: CASGRGNYGYTF.

The chain couples TRBV4-1 to TRBJ1-2, with a possible D match to TRBD1 (5 bases). This CDR3 spans 16 amino acids. The germline V gene encodes CDR1 MGHRA and CDR2 YSYEKL. Between the trimmed V and J ends, which lost 0 bases and 2 bases, there was a span of 13 bases. The CDR3, as DNA: TGCGCCAGCAGCCAAGATCGGGGCGCTATGAACTATGGCTACACCTTC. It encodes CASSQDRGAMNYGYTF.

There are a few counts of this clone. This rearrangement joins TRBV10-2 to TRBJ1-6; D remains ambiguous. The CDR3 sequence is 13 residues long. V gave up 4 bases and J gave up 10 bases, with 11 bases separating them. Germline V gene lookup returns CDR1 WSHSY and CDR2 SAAADI. The CDR3 DNA reads TGCGCCAGCAGTGGTACGATTGAATCACCCCTCCACTTT. Translating gives CASSGTIESPLHF.

The chain has TRBV19 and TRBJ1-1; maybe TRBD1 (5 bases). V lost 8 bases to trimming and J lost 4 bases, with 20 bases between them. There are 15 residues in the CDR3. Germline CDR1 is LNHDA and CDR2 is SQIVND (reference sequence). The CDR3 DNA reads as TGTGCCAGTCGCCCTAAGGTTAACGGGGCCACTGAAGCTTTCTTT. This codes for CASRPKVNGATEAFF.

This clone is a singleton in its sample. This sequence joins TRBV18 and TRBJ1-2, with 7 bases fitting TRBD1. Trimming at V came to 3 bases and at J to 0 bases, leaving 7 bases not matched to a gene. The CDR3 is 16 amino acids. Germline V lookup: CDR1 KGHSH, CDR2 LQKENI. This CDR3 reads CASSPSTDRSNYGYTF. CDR3 coding DNA: TGTGCCAGCTCACCCAGCACGGACAGGTCTAACTATGGCTACACCTTC. The full variable domain, in which reference TRBV18 and TRBJ1-2 provide the parts outside the CDR3, is NAGVMQNPRHLVRRRGQEARLRCSPMKGHSHVYWYRQLPEEGLKFMVYLQKENIIDESGMPKERFSAEFPKEGPSILRIQQVVRGDSAAYFCASSPSTDRSNYGYTFGSGTRLTVV.

In its sample, this clone was seen a few times. The chain uses TRBV2 and TRBJ1-6, with D possibly TRBD1 on 5 matching bases. The CDR3 contains 14 residues. CDR1 is SNHLY, CDR2 FYNNEI, per germline. Between the trimmed V and J ends, which lost 4 bases and 6 bases, there was a span of 10 bases. In nucleotides, the CDR3 is TGTGCCAGCAGTGCAGGGAATCCTAATTCACCCCTCCACTTT. Translated: CASSAGNPNSPLHF.

The chain combines TRBV27 with TRBJ1-3; D is undetermined. The CDR3 has 16 residues. Trimming removed 4 bases at V and 2 bases at J, with 15 bases between. Germline V gene lookup returns CDR1 MNHEY and CDR2 SMNVEV (reference sequence). This CDR3 reads CASSSLLREAGNTIYF. For the CDR3, the DNA is TGTGCCAGCAGTTCGTTATTAAGGGAAGCTGGAAACACCATATATTTT.

With regard to this clone: An end of the junction does not agree with germline; a read error may underlie this. V usage is TRBV27 and J usage is TRBJ2-5; maybe TRBD1 (5 bases). CDR1 and CDR2 from the germline V gene are MNHEY and SMNVEV (reference sequence). This CDR3 is 10 amino acids long. The CDR3 loop is CATISGPRDF. DNA of the CDR3: TGTGCCACAATTTCCGGGCCCAGGGACTTC.

The V gene is TRBV5-1, the J gene TRBJ2-1, with D unresolved. The V gene's germline CDR1 is SGHRS and CDR2 YFSETQ. V was trimmed by 2 bases and J by 13 bases, leaving 10 bases between them. The CDR3 has 11 amino acids. The CDR3 DNA is TGCGCCAGCAGCTTTACCGGCTCACAGTTCTTC. Amino acid sequence: CASSFTGSQFF.

V gene TRBV4-1 combines with J gene TRBJ2-3; 7 nucleotides align to TRBD2. Germline CDR1 is MGHRA and CDR2 is YSYEKL. This CDR3 is built from 15 residues. Trimming took 4 bases from V and 2 from J; bases not matched to a gene: 6. The CDR3, as DNA: TGCGCCAGCAGCCTCTGGCTAGCGGACACAGATACGCAGTATTTT. It translates to CASSLWLADTDTQYF.

This sequence joins TRBV12-3 or TRBV12-4 and TRBJ1-2, with no clear D. V was shortened by 3 bases and J by 2 bases, with 4 bases between the two germline ends. This CDR3 comprises 12 residues. CDR3 in amino acids: CASSFDNYGYTF. For the CDR3, the DNA is TGTGCCAGCAGTTTTGACAACTATGGCTACACCTTC.

The chain combines TRBV25-1 with TRBJ2-1; 8 positions agree with TRBD2. This CDR3 region has 16 residues. Germline trimming cut 5 bases from V and 2 bases from J; bases unmatched to any gene: 8. CDR1 MGHDK and CDR2 SYGVNS come from the germline V gene. In nucleotides, the CDR3 is TGTGCCAGCAGTCAAGGCGGGGGGAGGACCTACAATGAGCAGTTCTTC. Its translation is CASSQGGGRTYNEQFF.

As regards this clone: A junction end diverges from the germline sequence, so it may reflect a read error. This chain uses TRBV4-1 with TRBJ1-2, with TRBD1 identical over 7 bases. The CDR3 has 15 residues. CDR1 and CDR2 from the germline V gene are MGHRA and YSYEKL. The CDR3, as DNA: TGCCCCAGCCGCCGGCCCGACAGGGAGAACTATGGCTACACCTTC. Its protein is CPSRRPDRENYGYTF.

V usage is TRBV6-5 and J usage is TRBJ1-5; D unresolved. The CDR3 spans 13 residues. Trimming took off 2 bases at V and 4 bases at J, with 6 bases between the two ends. Germline values: CDR1 MNHEY, CDR2 SVGAGI. CDR3 DNA: TGTGCCAGCAGTTACAATGGGAATCAGCCCCAGCATTTT. This gives the protein CASSYNGNQPQHF.

The chain recombines TRBV6-6 with TRBJ2-7, with 8 bases fitting TRBD1. CDR3 length: 15 residues. The germline V gene has CDR1 MNHNY and CDR2 SVGAGI (reference sequence). The junction had 8 bases not matched to a gene; V was cut back by 2 bases and J by 5 bases. The DNA of the CDR3 is TGTGCCAGCAGTTACGGGACAGGTCCTCGGGACGAGCAGTACTTC. It is translated as CASSYGTGPRDEQYF.

V gene TRBV3-1 (or the pseudogene TRBV3-2) combines with J gene TRBJ2-7, with D possibly TRBD1 on 7 matching bases. The CDR3 contains 14 residues. Trimming took off 8 bases at V and 6 bases at J, with 20 bases between the two ends. Looked up from germline, CDR1 is LGHDT and CDR2 is YNNKEL (reference sequence). CDR3 nucleotides: TGTGCCAGCGCCCGAGCAGGGGGGTTGTCCGAGCAGTACGTC. It yields the protein CASARAGGLSEQYV.

J is TRBJ2-2 and V is TRBV27, with 14 nucleotides matching TRBD2. The germline V gene encodes CDR1 MNHEY and CDR2 SMNVEV (reference sequence). With 7 bases clipped from V and 1 base from J, the junction kept 2 bases outside the gene matches. The CDR3 totals 16 residues. The CDR3 reads CASTGLAGGNTGELFF. As DNA, the CDR3 is TGTGCCAGCACCGGACTAGCGGGGGGGAACACCGGGGAGCTGTTTTTT.

The rearrangement uses TRBV6-5 and TRBJ2-7; 7 bases agree with TRBD1. The CDR3 covers 15 residues. Looked up from germline, CDR1 is MNHEY and CDR2 is SVGAGI. The V gene end was trimmed by 0 bases and the J gene end by 6 bases; junction bases not matched to a gene: 8. CDR3 in DNA: TGTGCCAGCAGTTACTCAAGAGGGGGCGGCTCCGAGCAGTACGTC. It yields the protein CASSYSRGGGSEQYV.